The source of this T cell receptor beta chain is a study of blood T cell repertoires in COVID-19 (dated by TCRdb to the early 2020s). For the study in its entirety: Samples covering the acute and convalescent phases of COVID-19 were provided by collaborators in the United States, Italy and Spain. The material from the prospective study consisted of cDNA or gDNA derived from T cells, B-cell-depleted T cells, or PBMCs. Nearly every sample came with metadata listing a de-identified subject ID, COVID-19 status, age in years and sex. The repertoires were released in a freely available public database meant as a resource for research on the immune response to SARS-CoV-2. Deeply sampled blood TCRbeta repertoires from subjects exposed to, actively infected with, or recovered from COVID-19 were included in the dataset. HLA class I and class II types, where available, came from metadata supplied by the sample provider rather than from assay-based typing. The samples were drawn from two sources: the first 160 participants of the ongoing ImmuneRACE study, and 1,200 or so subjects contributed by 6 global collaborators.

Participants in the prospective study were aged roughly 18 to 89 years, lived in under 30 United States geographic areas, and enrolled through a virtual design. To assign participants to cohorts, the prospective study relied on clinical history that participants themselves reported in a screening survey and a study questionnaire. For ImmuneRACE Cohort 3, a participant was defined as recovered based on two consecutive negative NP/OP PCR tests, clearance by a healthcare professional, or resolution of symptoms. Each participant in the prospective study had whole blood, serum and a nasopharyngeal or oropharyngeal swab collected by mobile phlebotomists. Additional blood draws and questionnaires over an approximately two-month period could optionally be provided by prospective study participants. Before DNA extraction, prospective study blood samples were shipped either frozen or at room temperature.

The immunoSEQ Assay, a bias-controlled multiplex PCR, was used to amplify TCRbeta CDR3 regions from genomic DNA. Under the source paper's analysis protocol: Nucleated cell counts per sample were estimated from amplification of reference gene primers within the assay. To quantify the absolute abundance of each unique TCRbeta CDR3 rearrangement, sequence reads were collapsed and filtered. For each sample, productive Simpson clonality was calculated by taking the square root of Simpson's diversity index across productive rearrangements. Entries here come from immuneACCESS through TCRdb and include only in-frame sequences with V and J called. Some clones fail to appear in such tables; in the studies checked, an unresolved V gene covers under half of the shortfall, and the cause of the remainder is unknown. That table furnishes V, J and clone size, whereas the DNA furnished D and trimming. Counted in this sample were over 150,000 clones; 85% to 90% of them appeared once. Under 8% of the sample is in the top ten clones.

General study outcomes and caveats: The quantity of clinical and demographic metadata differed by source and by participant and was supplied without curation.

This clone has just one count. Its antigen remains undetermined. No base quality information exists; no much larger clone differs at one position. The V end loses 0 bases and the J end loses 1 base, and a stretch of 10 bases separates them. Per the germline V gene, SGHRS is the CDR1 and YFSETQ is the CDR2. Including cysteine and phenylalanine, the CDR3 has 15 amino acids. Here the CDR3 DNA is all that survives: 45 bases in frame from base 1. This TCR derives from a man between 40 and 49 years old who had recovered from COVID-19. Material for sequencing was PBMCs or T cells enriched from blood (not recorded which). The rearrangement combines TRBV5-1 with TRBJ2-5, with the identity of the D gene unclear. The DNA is TGCGCCAGCAGCTTGGAGTTTGGCAGCCAAGAGACCCAGTACTTC. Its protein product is CASSLEFGSQETQYF.